The 29 T cell receptor beta chains below come from one sample, sequenced in a study of blood T cell repertoires in COVID-19. The method was immunoSEQ multiplex PCR; TCRdb's version includes in-frame clones alone and lacks a portion of them. The table includes fewer than 250,000 clones, about 85% detected once. Material for sequencing was peripheral blood. The receptor set was obtained from a man aged 25 to 45 with acute or convalescent COVID-19.

The rearrangement links TRBV3-1 (or the pseudogene TRBV3-2) to TRBJ2-1, with TRBD2 matching over 10 bases. The CDR3 covers 14 residues. After removal of 4 bases from V and 9 bases from J, the junction contained 6 bases not matched to a gene. Germline V CDR1 and CDR2: LGHDT, YNNKEL (reference sequence). In nucleotides, the CDR3 is TGTGCCAGCAGCCTTAGCGGGGGGCGCGGTGAGCAGTTCTTC. Translation: CASSLSGGRGEQFF.

The chain links TRBV24-1 to TRBJ2-7; tentatively, D is TRBD2 (6 bases). Trimming left V 2 bases short and J 3 bases short, with 16 bases between. The CDR3 runs 16 residues. CDR1 and CDR2 from the germline V gene are KGHDR and SFDVKD. The CDR3, as DNA: TGTGCCACCAGTGATTACCCGAGGAGGGGATACTACGAGCAGTACTTC. Translating it yields CATSDYPRRGYYEQYF.

This chain links TRBV6-1 with TRBJ2-7; D gene unclear. This CDR3 is 13 amino acids long. Trimming stripped 0 bases from V and 6 bases from J, with 9 bases between. The germline V gene has CDR1 MNHNS and CDR2 SASEGT. CDR3 nucleotide sequence: TGTGCCAGCAGTGAAGCGCTAAGTTCCGAGCAGTACTTC. Encoded protein: CASSEALSSEQYF.

The genes are TRBV10-1 and TRBJ2-2; the D gene is possibly TRBD2 (6 bases). Germline V lookup: CDR1 WNHNN, CDR2 SYGVQD (reference sequence). The CDR3 covers 15 residues. The V end was cut by 4 bases, the J end by 0 bases, with 9 bases between. This chain's CDR3 is CASSAGSANTGELFF. CDR3 nucleotide sequence: TGCGCCAGCAGTGCCGGGAGCGCGAACACCGGGGAGCTGTTTTTT.

Here the CDR3 DNA reads TGTGCCAGCAGCTCGGGACAGTTCTCTGGAAACACCATATATTTT. Amino acid sequence: CASSSGQFSGNTIYF. The chain combines TRBV5-6 with TRBJ1-3, with 7 bases that match TRBD1. The CDR3 loop spans 15 amino acids. J was trimmed by 0 bases and V by 3 bases; bases with no gene match: 3. The germline V gene has CDR1 SGHDT and CDR2 YYEEEE.

This clone was counted a single time. This sequence joins TRBV7-8 and TRBJ2-1; TRBD2 is a possible D gene (8 bases). Trimming stripped 5 bases from V and 6 bases from J, with 14 bases between. The germline gives CDR1 SGHVS, CDR2 FQNEAQ. CDR3 size: 14 residues. CDR3 bases: TGTGCCAGCAGCCCCCGGGAGGGGGCCAATGAGCAGTTCTTC. Translation: CASSPREGANEQFF.

The CDR3 nucleotides read TGTGCCAGCAGCTTAGGGACAGGGGGTGTCTATGGCTACACCTTC. The encoded protein is CASSLGTGGVYGYTF. V usage is TRBV7-2 and J usage is TRBJ1-2, with TRBD1 identical over 10 bases. Unmatched junction bases numbered 3, after V lost 1 base and J lost 4 bases. The CDR3 extends over 15 amino acids. Germline CDR1 reads SGHTA; CDR2 reads FQGNSA.

CDR3 protein: CASSRVNTEAFF. CDR3 nucleotide sequence: TGTGCCAGCAGCCGGGTCAACACTGAAGCTTTCTTT. The chain has TRBV9 and TRBJ1-1; D not certain. V was trimmed by 4 bases and J by 2 bases, leaving 6 bases between them. The length of the CDR3 is 12 residues. The germline V gene encodes CDR1 SGDLS and CDR2 YYNGEE. The full variable domain, with the rest looked up from reference TRBV9 and TRBJ1-1, is DSGVTQTPKHLITATGQRVTLRCSPRSGDLSVYWYQQSLDQGLQFLIQYYNGEERAKGNILERFSAQQFPDLHSELNLSSLELGDSALYFCASSRVNTEAFFGQGTRLTVV.

The genes are TRBV7-2 and TRBJ2-1; 10 bases are shared with TRBD2. The CDR3 extends over 19 amino acids. Trimming at V came to 5 bases and at J to 5 bases, leaving 18 bases not matched to a gene. The germline V gene encodes CDR1 SGHTA and CDR2 FQGNSA. The CDR3 sequence: CASSPAVWVLAGGNNEQFF. The CDR3 DNA sequence: TGTGCCAGCAGCCCGGCTGTCTGGGTGTTAGCGGGAGGAAACAATGAGCAGTTCTTC.

This sequence joins TRBV28 and TRBJ2-1; 13 positions match TRBD2. Germline V gene data show CDR1 as MDHEN and CDR2 as SYDVKM. V shed 7 bases and J 8 bases; nucleotides not matched to a gene: 11. This CDR3 is built from 16 residues. CDR3 DNA sequence: TGTGCCAGCACCGGGACTAGCGGGATATTAGGTTATGAGCAGTTCTTC. Amino acid sequence: CASTGTSGILGYEQFF.

This clone was counted once. V is TRBV29-1 and J is TRBJ2-1, with 8 bases matching TRBD2. The V gene's germline CDR1 is SQVTM and CDR2 ANQGSEA. After removal of 8 bases from V and 0 bases from J, the junction contained 3 bases not matched to a gene. The CDR3 consists of 13 residues. Written as DNA, the CDR3 is TGCAGCCATAGCGGGGTCTCCTACAATGAGCAGTTCTTC. Its protein is CSHSGVSYNEQFF.

The chain recombines TRBV9 with TRBJ2-2; TRBD1 matches 9 bases. The J segment lost 1 base and the V segment lost 0 bases, leaving 7 bases of the junction unmatched. CDR1 is SGDLS, CDR2 YYNGEE, per germline. The length of the CDR3 is 18 residues. The CDR3 sequence is CASSVVVGTGMNTGELFF. The DNA for the CDR3 is TGTGCCAGCAGCGTAGTTGTAGGGACAGGGATGAACACCGGGGAGCTGTTTTTT.

The chain is built from TRBV7-9 and TRBJ1-6, with TRBD1 identical over 9 bases. The V segment lost 1 base and the J segment 10 bases; nucleotides outside the gene matches: 5. Germline V gene lookup returns CDR1 SEHNR and CDR2 FQNEAQ (reference sequence). There are 15 residues in the CDR3. In DNA form, the CDR3 reads TGTGCCAGCAGCTTAGGGTCGGACAGGGGATCACCCCTCCACTTT. Amino acids: CASSLGSDRGSPLHF.

This chain connects TRBV7-9 to TRBJ2-2, with TRBD2 matching 7 bases. With V trimmed by 6 bases and J by 6 bases, 7 bases remained unmatched. Germline V gene sequence: CDR1 SEHNR, CDR2 FQNEAQ (reference sequence). The CDR3 contains 14 residues. DNA of the CDR3: TGTGCCAGCAGAATCGTTGGGAGGGCCGGGGAGCTGTTTTTT. Protein product: CASRIVGRAGELFF.

The chain carries TRBV5-1 and TRBJ2-1, with D perhaps matching TRBD2 (5 bases). The CDR3 covers 13 residues. Trimming took 5 bases from V and 0 from J, leaving 6 bases between them. The germline gives CDR1 SGHRS, CDR2 YFSETQ. Written as DNA, the CDR3 is TGCGCCAGCAGGGACTTCTCCTACAATGAGCAGTTCTTC. This gives the protein CASRDFSYNEQFF.

The genes are TRBV12-3 or TRBV12-4 and TRBJ1-5, with 8 bases that match TRBD1. CDR3 length: 13 amino acids. The V segment lost 5 bases and the J segment 6 bases; nucleotides outside the gene matches: 3. The CDR3 nucleotides read TGTGCCAGCAGTCCGACAGGGGCTCAGCCCCAGCATTTT. Translated, it gives CASSPTGAQPQHF.

The chain combines TRBV12-3 or TRBV12-4 with TRBJ2-2; 9 bases are shared with TRBD1. V was pared by 11 bases and J by 5 bases, with 6 bases of the junction left unmatched. This CDR3 is built from 13 residues. The DNA of the CDR3 is TGTGCCGGGGGACAGGGACATACCGGGGAGCTGTTTTTT. Protein sequence: CAGGQGHTGELFF.

J is TRBJ2-4 and V is TRBV28; 11 nucleotides match TRBD1. The CDR3 is 14 residues long. V shed 6 bases, J shed 9 bases, and the junction held 7 bases outside the gene matches. Germline CDR1 is MDHEN and CDR2 is SYDVKM. CDR3 residues: CASRAGTGGSIQYF. CDR3 DNA: TGTGCCAGCAGGGCCGGGACAGGGGGGTCCATTCAGTACTTC. Looking up the rest from reference TRBV28 and TRBJ2-4 gives the full variable domain: DVKVTQSSRYLVKRTGEKVFLECVQDMDHENMFWYRQDPGLGLRLIYFSYDVKMKEKGDIPEGYSVSREKKERFSLILESASTNQTSMYLCASRAGTGGSIQYFGAGTRLSVL.

The chain recombines TRBV28 with TRBJ1-1, with TRBD1 matching over 7 bases. Trimming removed 2 bases from V and 7 bases from J; junction bases left unmatched: 4. CDR1 and CDR2 (germline): MDHEN, SYDVKM. CDR3 size: 13 residues. The CDR3 reads CASSLLGQNEAFF. CDR3 DNA sequence: TGTGCCAGCAGTTTACTGGGACAGAATGAAGCTTTCTTT.

The V gene is TRBV5-6, the J gene TRBJ2-5, with a weak D call TRBD2 (6 bases). V lost 3 bases and J lost 4, with 10 bases in between. The germline V gene encodes CDR1 SGHDT and CDR2 YYEEEE. The CDR3 loop spans 13 amino acids. The chain's CDR3 is CASSSPRGETQYF. CDR3 DNA: TGTGCCAGCAGCTCCCCGCGGGGAGAGACCCAGTACTTC.

This rearrangement joins TRBV13 to TRBJ2-5, with 7 bases that match TRBD1. Looked up from germline, CDR1 is PRHDT and CDR2 is FYEKMQ (reference sequence). Germline trimming cut 4 bases from V and 1 base from J; bases unmatched to any gene: 3. This CDR3 comprises 14 residues. The CDR3 nucleotides are TGTGCCAGCAGCTCCGACAGGGCCCAAGAGACCCAGTACTTC. This translates into CASSSDRAQETQYF.

J is TRBJ2-3 and V is TRBV19, with 9 bases lining up with TRBD2. V was clipped by 5 bases and J by 2 bases; unmatched bases: 5. Per the germline V gene, CDR1 is LNHDA and CDR2 is SQIVND (reference sequence). The CDR3 has 15 amino acids. The CDR3 nucleotides read TGTGCCAGTAGTCCATCGGGACTAGCCACAGATACGCAGTATTTT. Amino acids: CASSPSGLATDTQYF.

V usage is TRBV6-5 and J usage is TRBJ2-3, with D maybe TRBD2 (6 bases). The CDR3 runs to 13 residues. V was trimmed by 6 bases and J by 9 bases, leaving 16 bases between them. CDR1 is MNHEY, CDR2 SVGAGI, per germline. The CDR3 protein is CASSAVRGGTQYF. The CDR3 DNA is TGTGCCAGCAGCGCAGTAAGGGGAGGCACGCAGTATTTT.

J is TRBJ2-7 and V is TRBV28; perhaps TRBD1 as D (5 bases). Germline CDR1 and CDR2: MDHEN and SYDVKM. The CDR3 covers 14 residues. V was cut by 7 bases and J by 2 bases, with 15 bases left in between. This chain's CDR3 is CASTQGFPTYEQYF. CDR3 in DNA: TGTGCCAGCACTCAGGGCTTTCCGACCTACGAGCAGTACTTC.

V gene TRBV30 combines with J gene TRBJ1-2, with D possibly being TRBD1 (5 bases). This CDR3 is 13 amino acids long. CDR1 is GTSNPN and CDR2 is SVGIG in the germline V gene (reference sequence). Trimming took off 2 bases at V and 6 bases at J, with 13 bases between the two ends. The CDR3 here is CAWSTSGLNGYTF. In DNA form, the CDR3 reads TGTGCCTGGAGTACTTCAGGGCTAAATGGCTACACCTTC.

The V gene is TRBV5-6, the J gene TRBJ2-2, with a weak D call TRBD2 (5 bases). Germline assignment: CDR1 SGHDT and CDR2 YYEEEE. Trimming removed 3 bases from V and 5 bases from J, with 14 bases in between. There are 15 residues in the CDR3. CDR3 amino acids: CASSSGGRRTGELFF. CDR3 bases: TGTGCCAGCAGCTCCGGAGGCAGAAGGACCGGGGAGCTGTTTTTT.

The chain uses TRBV3-1 (or the pseudogene TRBV3-2) and TRBJ1-5; TRBD1 aligns across 9 bases. The germline V gene encodes CDR1 LGHDT and CDR2 YNNKEL (reference sequence). This CDR3 is built from 15 residues. Trimming at V came to 3 bases and at J to 6 bases, leaving 6 bases not matched to a gene. As DNA, the CDR3 is TGTGCCAGCAGCCAGACAGGGGGATTCGGTCAGCCCCAGCATTTT. It translates to CASSQTGGFGQPQHF.

The gene calls are TRBV18 and TRBJ2-7, with D maybe TRBD1 (6 bases). The length of the CDR3 is 17 residues. V gave up 0 bases and J gave up 5 bases, with 20 bases separating them. From germline, CDR1 is KGHSH and CDR2 LQKENI. For the CDR3, the DNA is TGTGCCAGCTCACCACCTTTCACCCGACAGGTTCGCAACGAGCAGTACTTC. Protein: CASSPPFTRQVRNEQYF.

V usage is TRBV5-6 and J usage is TRBJ1-6, with D perhaps matching TRBD1 (5 bases). Per the germline V gene, CDR1 is SGHDT and CDR2 is YYEEEE. The CDR3 has 15 residues. The V gene lost 1 base and the J gene lost 1 base, with 6 bases spanning the gap. CDR3 residues: CASSLRQSYNSPLHF. The CDR3 DNA is TGTGCCAGCAGCTTGCGACAGTCCTATAATTCACCCCTCCACTTT.